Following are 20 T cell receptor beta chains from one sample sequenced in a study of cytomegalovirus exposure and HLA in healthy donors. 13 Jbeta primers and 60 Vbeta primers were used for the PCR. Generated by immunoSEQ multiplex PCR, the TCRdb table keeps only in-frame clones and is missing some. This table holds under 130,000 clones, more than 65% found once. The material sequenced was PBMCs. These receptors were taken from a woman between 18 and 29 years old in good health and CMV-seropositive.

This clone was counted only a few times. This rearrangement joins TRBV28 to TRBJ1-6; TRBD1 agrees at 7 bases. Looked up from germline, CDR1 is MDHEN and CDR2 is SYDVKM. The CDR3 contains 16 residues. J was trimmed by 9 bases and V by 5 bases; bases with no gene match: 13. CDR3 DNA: TGTGCCAGCAGTGCCCCTACAGGGGCGAAGGGTTCACCCCTCCACTTT. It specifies CASSAPTGAKGSPLHF.

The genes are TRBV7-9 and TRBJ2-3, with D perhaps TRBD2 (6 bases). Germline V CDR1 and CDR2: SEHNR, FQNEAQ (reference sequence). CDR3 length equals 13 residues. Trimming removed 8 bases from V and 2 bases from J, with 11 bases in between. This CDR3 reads CASLGGATDTQYF. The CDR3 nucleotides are TGTGCCAGCTTGGGGGGTGCCACAGATACGCAGTATTTT.

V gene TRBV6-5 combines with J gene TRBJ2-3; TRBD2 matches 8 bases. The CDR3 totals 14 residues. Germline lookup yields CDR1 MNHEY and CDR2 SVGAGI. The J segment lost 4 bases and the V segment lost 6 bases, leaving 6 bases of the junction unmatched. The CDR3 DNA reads TGTGCCAGCAGCCTACCGGGGGGGCCAGATACGCAGTATTTT. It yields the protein CASSLPGGPDTQYF.

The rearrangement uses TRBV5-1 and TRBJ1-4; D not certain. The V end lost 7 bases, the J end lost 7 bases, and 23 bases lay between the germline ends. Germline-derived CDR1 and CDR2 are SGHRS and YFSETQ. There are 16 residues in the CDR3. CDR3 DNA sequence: TGCGCCAGCCGAATCCCCCTTTCGGGTTTTGTTGAAAAACTGTTTTTT. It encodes CASRIPLSGFVEKLFF.

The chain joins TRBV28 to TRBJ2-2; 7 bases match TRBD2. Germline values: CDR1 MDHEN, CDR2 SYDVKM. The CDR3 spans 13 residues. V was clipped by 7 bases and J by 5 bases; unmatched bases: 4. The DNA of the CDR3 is TGTGCCAGCACCCCGGGGGGAACCGGGGAGCTGTTTTTT. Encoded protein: CASTPGGTGELFF.

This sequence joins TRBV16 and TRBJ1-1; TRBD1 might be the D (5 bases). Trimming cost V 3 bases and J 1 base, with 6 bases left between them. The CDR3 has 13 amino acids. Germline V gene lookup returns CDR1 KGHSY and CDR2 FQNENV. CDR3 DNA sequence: TGTGCCAGCAGCCACGACAGGAACACTGAAGCTTTCTTT. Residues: CASSHDRNTEAFF.

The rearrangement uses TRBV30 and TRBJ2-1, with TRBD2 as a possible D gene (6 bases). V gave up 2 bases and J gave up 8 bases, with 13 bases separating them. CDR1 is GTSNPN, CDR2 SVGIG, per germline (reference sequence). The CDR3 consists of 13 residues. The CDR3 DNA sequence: TGTGCCTGGAGTCGGCGTGCTAGCGATGAGCAGTTCTTC. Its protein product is CAWSRRASDEQFF.

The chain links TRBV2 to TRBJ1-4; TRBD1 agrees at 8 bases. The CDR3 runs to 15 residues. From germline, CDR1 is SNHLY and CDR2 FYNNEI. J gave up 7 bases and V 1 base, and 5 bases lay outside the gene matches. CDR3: CASSEGTGSGEKLFF. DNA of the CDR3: TGTGCCAGCAGTGAAGGGACAGGGTCGGGTGAAAAACTGTTTTTT.

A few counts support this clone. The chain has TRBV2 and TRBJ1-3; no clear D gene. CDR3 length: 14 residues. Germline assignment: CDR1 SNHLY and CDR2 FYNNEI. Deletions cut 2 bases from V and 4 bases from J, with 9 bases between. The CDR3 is CASSESLQGNTIYF. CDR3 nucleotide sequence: TGTGCCAGCAGTGAATCGTTACAGGGAAACACCATATATTTT.

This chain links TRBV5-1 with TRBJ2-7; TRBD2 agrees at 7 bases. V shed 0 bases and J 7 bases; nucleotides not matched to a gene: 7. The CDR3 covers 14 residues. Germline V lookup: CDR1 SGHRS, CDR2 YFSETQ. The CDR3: CASSLVAGVAEQYF. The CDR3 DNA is TGCGCCAGCAGCTTGGTTGCGGGAGTAGCAGAGCAGTACTTC.

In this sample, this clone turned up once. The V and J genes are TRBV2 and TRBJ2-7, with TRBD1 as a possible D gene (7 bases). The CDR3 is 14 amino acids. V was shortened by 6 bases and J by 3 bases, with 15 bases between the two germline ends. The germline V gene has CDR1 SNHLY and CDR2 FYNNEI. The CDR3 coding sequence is TGTGCCAGCAGCGGGAGATCAGGGGGCTACGAGCAGTACTTC. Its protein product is CASSGRSGGYEQYF.

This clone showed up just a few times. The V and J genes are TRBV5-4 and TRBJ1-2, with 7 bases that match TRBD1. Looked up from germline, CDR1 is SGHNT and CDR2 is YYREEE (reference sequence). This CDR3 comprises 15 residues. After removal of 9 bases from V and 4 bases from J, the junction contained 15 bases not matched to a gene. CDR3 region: CAMQTGLSALYGYTF. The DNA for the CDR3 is TGTGCCATGCAGACAGGGCTAAGCGCTCTCTATGGCTACACCTTC.

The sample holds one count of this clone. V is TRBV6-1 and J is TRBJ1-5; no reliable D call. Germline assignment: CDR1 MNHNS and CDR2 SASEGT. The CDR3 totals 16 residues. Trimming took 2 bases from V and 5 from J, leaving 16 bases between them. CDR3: CASSETIPFTYQPQHF. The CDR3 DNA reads TGTGCCAGCAGTGAAACAATCCCGTTTACGTATCAGCCCCAGCATTTT.

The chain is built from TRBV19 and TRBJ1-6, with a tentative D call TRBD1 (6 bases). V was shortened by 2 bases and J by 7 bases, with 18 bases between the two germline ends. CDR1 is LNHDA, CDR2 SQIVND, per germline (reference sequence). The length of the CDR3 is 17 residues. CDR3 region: CASSILIGGTENSPLHF. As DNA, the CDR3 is TGTGCCAGTAGTATATTAATAGGGGGAACGGAGAATTCACCCCTCCACTTT.

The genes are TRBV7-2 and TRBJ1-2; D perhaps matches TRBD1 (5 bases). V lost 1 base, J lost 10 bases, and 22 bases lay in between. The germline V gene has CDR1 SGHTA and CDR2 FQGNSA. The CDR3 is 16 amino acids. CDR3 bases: TGTGCCAGCAGCTTAGGCGGGGCAGGGAAGCTGGGTGTCTACACCTTC. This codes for CASSLGGAGKLGVYTF.

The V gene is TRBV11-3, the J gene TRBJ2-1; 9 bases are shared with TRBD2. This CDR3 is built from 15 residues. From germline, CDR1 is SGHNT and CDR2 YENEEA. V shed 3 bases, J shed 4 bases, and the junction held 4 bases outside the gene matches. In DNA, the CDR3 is TGTGCCAGCAGCTTTAGCGGGAGTTCTTACAATGAGCAGTTCTTC. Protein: CASSFSGSSYNEQFF.

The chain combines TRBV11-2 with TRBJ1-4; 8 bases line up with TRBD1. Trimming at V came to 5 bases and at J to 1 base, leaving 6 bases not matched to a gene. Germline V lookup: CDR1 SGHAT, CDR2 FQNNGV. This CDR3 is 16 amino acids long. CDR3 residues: CASSPGQGGTNEKLFF. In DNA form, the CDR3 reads TGTGCCAGCAGCCCCGGACAGGGAGGAACTAATGAAAAACTGTTTTTT.

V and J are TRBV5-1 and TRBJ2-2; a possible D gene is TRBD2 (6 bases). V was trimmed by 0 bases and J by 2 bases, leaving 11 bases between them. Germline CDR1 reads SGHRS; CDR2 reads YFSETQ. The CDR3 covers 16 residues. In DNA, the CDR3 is TGCGCCAGCAGCTTGGCGGGTAGCGGCAACACCGGGGAGCTGTTTTTT. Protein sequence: CASSLAGSGNTGELFF.

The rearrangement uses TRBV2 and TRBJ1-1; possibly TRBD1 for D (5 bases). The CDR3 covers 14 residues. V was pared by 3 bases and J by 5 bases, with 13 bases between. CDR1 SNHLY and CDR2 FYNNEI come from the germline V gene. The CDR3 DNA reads TGTGCCAGCAGTGATCAGGGAGGGCGAACTGAAGCTTTCTTT. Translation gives CASSDQGGRTEAFF.

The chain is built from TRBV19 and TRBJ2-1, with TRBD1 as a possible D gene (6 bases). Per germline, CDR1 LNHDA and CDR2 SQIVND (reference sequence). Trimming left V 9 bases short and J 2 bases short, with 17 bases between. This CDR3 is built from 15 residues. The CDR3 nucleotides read TGTGCCAGGTTGATATGGACAGACACCTACAATGAGCAGTTCTTC. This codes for CARLIWTDTYNEQFF.